These 8 T cell receptor beta chains were sequenced from one sample in a study of T-cell memory formation after mild COVID-19. TCRdb passed the 5' RACE reads through MiXCR, listing each CDR3 protein once. The sample includes about half a million distinct CDR3 sequences, 18% of them seen just once. Sequencing input: PBMCs or a T cell subset sorted from them (not recorded which). The receptors shown here come from an adult woman who had mild COVID-19 (a few samples of this study predate the infection). Cell type and time point are not known.

This chain joins TRBV7-9 and TRBJ2-2; 9 bases match TRBD1. Germline V gene lookup returns CDR1 SEHNR and CDR2 FQNEAQ (reference sequence). The CDR3 is 13 residues long. V dropped 3 bases and J dropped 13; count of bases not matched to a gene: 6. The CDR3 bases are TGTGCCAGCAGCTTTCCGGGACAGGGAAGGCTGTTTTTT. Its translation: CASSFPGQGRLFF.

In this sample, this clonotype turned up a few times. The chain recombines TRBV20-1 with TRBJ2-3; 9 positions match TRBD2. V lost 0 bases, J lost 2 bases, and 3 bases stayed unmatched. Germline V CDR1 and CDR2: DFQATT, SNEGSKA (reference sequence). CDR3 length: 15 amino acids. CDR3 in amino acids: CSAREIAGATDTQYF. DNA for the CDR3: TGCAGTGCTAGAGAAATAGCGGGGGCCACAGATACGCAGTATTTT.

This clonotype was seen a single time. V gene TRBV7-9 combines with J gene TRBJ2-5; D gene uncertain. The CDR3 spans 13 residues. V shed 0 bases and J shed 4 bases, with 6 bases lying between them. Germline V gene lookup returns CDR1 SEHNR and CDR2 FQNEAQ (reference sequence). The CDR3: CASSLAWGETQYF. CDR3 coding DNA: TGTGCCAGCAGCTTAGCCTGGGGAGAGACCCAGTACTTC.

The chain employs TRBV12-3 or TRBV12-4 and TRBJ1-1, with unresolved D. The V gene lost 6 bases and the J gene lost 5 bases, with 10 bases spanning the gap. The CDR3 totals 12 residues. CDR3 sequence: CASRIGWTEAFF. The CDR3 bases are TGTGCCAGCAGAATTGGGTGGACTGAAGCTTTCTTT.

This clonotype was found a few times. This chain connects TRBV3-1 to TRBJ2-5, with 10 bases identical to TRBD2. This CDR3 is built from 16 residues. V lost 0 bases, J lost 4 bases, and 5 bases stayed unmatched. Germline V gene sequence: CDR1 LGHDT, CDR2 YNNKEL (reference sequence). Written as DNA, the CDR3 is TGTGCCAGCAGCCAAGATAGGCTAGCGGGGGTAGAGACCCAGTACTTC. Protein product: CASSQDRLAGVETQYF.

This clonotype was picked up many times. The chain couples TRBV7-9 to TRBJ2-5; no clear D gene. Trimming pared 0 bases from V and 2 bases from J, leaving 4 bases between. Germline-derived CDR1 and CDR2 are SEHNR and FQNEAQ (reference sequence). The CDR3 is made up of 13 amino acids. CDR3 region: CASSLARQETQYF. CDR3 DNA sequence: TGTGCCAGCAGCTTAGCACGTCAAGAGACCCAGTACTTC. The full variable domain, its missing parts supplied by reference TRBV7-9 and TRBJ2-5, is DTGVSQNPRHKITKRGQNVTFRCDPISEHNRLYWYRQTLGQGPEFLTYFQNEAQLEKSRLLSDRFSAERPKGSFSTLEIQRTEQGDSAMYLCASSLARQETQYFGPGTRLLVL.

This clonotype was picked up many times. The gene calls are TRBV19 and TRBJ1-2; TRBD1 matches 8 bases. Germline CDR1 LNHDA, CDR2 SQIVND (reference sequence). Losses at the gene ends were 11 bases for V and 0 bases for J; bases not matched to a gene: 8. This CDR3 contains 14 residues. The CDR3 is CAAAGQATNYGYTF. CDR3 DNA sequence: TGTGCCGCCGCGGGACAGGCTACTAACTATGGCTACACCTTC.

V and J are TRBV4-2 and TRBJ2-1, with TRBD1 matching 8 bases. The ends lost 0 bases at V and 9 bases at J; junction bases unmatched: 13. The CDR3 contains 17 residues. Germline V gene sequence: CDR1 LGHNA, CDR2 YNFKEQ. In DNA form, the CDR3 reads TGTGCCAGCAGCCAAGATATGGTGCTGGGCCAGGGGGCTGAGCAGTTCTTC. Encoded protein: CASSQDMVLGQGAEQFF.